The entry below describes one T cell receptor (beta chain). The antigen is undetermined. The data were obtained in a study of Tregs in tolerant kidney transplant recipients. Trimming removed 4 bases from V and 6 bases from J, with 16 bases in between. The CDR3 has 14 amino acids. The V gene's germline CDR1 is SGHRS and CDR2 YFSETQ. Thawed PBMCs were FACS-sorted into unstimulated CD4+CD25+CD127- regulatory T cells, CD4+CD25- non-regulatory cells, CD4 and CD8 cells. Study-level points and caveats: Findings come from small patient numbers and require larger validation. This study did not directly address biological reproducibility.

TCRdb's table, derived via immunoSEQ multiplex PCR, lists solely in-frame clones and lacks some. In the table there are 240,000 or so clones, around 81% of which are singletons. V and J are TRBV5-1 and TRBJ1-2, with unresolved D. The TCR comes from a human donor in good health. The source material was CD4+ T cells from blood. The CDR3 region has the DNA TGCGCCAGCAGCGGCGGGTCCCATATACATGGCTACACCTTC. Its protein is CASSGGSHIHGYTF. Based on the CDR3 plus reference TRBV5-1 and TRBJ1-2, the full variable domain is KAGVTQTPRYLIKTRGQQVTLSCSPISGHRSVSWYQQTPGQGLQFLFEYFSETQRNKGNFPGRFSGRQFSNSRSEMNVSTLELGDSALYLCASSGGSHIHGYTFGSGTRLTVV.